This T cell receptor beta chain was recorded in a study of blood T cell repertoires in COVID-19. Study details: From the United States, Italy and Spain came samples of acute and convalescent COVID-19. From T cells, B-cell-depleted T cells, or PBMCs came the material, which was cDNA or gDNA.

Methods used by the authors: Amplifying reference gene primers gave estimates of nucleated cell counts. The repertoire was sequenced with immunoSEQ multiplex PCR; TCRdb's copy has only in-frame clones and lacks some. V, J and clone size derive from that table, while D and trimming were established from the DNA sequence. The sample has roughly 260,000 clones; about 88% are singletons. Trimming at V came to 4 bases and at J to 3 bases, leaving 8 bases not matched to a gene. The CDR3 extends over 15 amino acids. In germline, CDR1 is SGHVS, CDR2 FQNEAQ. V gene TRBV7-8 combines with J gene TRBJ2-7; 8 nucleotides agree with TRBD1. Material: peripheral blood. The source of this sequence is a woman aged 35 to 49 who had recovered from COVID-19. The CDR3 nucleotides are TGTGCCAGCAGCTCCCAGGGAGGACAGGGCTACGAGCAGTACTTC. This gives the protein CASSSQGGQGYEQYF. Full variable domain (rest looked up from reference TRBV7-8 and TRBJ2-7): GAGVSQSPRYKVAKRGQDVALRCDPISGHVSLFWYQQALGQGPEFLTYFQNEAQLDKSGLPSDRFFAERPEGSVSTLKIQRTQQEDSAVYLCASSSQGGQGYEQYFGPGTRLTVT.